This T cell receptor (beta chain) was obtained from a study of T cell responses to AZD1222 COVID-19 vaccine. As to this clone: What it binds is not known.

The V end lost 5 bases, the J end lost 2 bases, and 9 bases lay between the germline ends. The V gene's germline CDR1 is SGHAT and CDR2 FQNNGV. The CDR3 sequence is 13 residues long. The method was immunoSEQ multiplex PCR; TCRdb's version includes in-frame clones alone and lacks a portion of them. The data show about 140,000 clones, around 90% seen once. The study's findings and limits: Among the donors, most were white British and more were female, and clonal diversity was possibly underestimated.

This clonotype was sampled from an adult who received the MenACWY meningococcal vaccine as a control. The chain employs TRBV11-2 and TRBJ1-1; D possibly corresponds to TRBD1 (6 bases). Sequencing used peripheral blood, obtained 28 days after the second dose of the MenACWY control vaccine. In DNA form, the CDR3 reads TGTGCCAGCAGCCAACAGGGAAACACTGAAGCTTTCTTT. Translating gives CASSQQGNTEAFF.